This entry concerns a single T cell receptor beta chain. No antigen is known for it. V was cut by 8 bases and J by 5 bases, with 12 bases left in between. This CDR3 has 12 residues. Looked up from germline, CDR1 is MGHDK and CDR2 is SYGVNS. The data were obtained in a study of CD8+CD57+ T cells in acquired aplastic anemia. About the study: DNA per sorted CD4+ or CD8+ sample ranged roughly 0.19 to 27.4 ug, averaging about 2.9 ug.

Whole-study findings and limits: Patients and controls were found to share 25 to 30 CD8+ CDR3 sequences.

TCR beta VDJ and CDR3 profiles were obtained from a genomic DNA template. Each CDR3 protein is one row after TCRdb ran MiXCR on the reads. The sample shows about 62,000 distinct CDR3 sequences, 55% of them seen only once. Sequenced material: sorted CD4+, CD8+, or CD8+CD57+ T cells (not recorded which) from PBMCs. The sequence was obtained from a human donor in good health, serving as a control. The rearrangement joins TRBV25-1 to TRBJ2-5, with D hard to call. CDR3 in amino acids: CASSSAMETQYF. Written as DNA, the CDR3 is TGTGCCAGCTCTTCTGCGATGGAGACCCAGTACTTC.